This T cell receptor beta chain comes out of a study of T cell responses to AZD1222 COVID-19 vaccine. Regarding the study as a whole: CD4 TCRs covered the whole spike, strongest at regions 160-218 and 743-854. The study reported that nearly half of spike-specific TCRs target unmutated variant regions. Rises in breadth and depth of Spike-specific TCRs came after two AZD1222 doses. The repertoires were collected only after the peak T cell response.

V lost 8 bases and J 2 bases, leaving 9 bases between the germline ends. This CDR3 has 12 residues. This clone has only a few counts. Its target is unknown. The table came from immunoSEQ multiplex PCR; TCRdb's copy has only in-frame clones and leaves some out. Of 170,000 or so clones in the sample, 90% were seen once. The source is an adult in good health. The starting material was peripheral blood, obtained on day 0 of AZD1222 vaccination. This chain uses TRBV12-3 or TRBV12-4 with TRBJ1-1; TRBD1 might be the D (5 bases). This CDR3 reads CASRGGNTEAFF. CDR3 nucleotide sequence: TGTGCCAGCCGGGGGGGTAACACTGAAGCTTTCTTT.